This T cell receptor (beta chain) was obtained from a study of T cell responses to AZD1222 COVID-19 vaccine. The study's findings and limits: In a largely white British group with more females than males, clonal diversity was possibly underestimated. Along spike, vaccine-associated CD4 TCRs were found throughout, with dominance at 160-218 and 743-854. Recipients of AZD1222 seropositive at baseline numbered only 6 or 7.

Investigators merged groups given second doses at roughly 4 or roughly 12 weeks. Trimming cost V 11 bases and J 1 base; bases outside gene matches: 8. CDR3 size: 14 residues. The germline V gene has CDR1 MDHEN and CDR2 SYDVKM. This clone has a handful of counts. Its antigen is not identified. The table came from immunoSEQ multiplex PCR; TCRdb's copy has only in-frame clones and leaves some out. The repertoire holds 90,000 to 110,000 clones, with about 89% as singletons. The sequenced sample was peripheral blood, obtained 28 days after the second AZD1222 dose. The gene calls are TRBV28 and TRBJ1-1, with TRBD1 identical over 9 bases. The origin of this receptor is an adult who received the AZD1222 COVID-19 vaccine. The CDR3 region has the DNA TGTGCCGGTCAACAGGGGGCTGGGAACACTGAAGCTTTCTTT. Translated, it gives CAGQQGAGNTEAFF.